Sequencing of this T cell receptor (beta chain) was carried out in a study of T cell changes during pregnancy in multiple sclerosis. Trimming stripped 0 bases from V and 5 bases from J, with 8 bases between. Germline V gene data show CDR1 as SGDLS and CDR2 as YYNGEE. The CDR3 contains 13 residues. TCRdb's copy holds only in-frame clones and misses some; the assay was immunoSEQ multiplex PCR. In the table there are some 120,000 clones, less than 97% of which are singletons. The sequencing used peripheral blood, collected after pregnancy. The chain carries TRBV9 and TRBJ2-5; D gene ambiguous. The TCR sequence derives from a female donor with multiple sclerosis, enrolled in a pregnancy study. CDR3 sequence reads: CASSVGAGETQYF. The CDR3 nucleotides read TGTGCCAGCAGCGTAGGTGCCGGGGAGACCCAGTACTTC.